The TCR beta chain under discussion was sequenced for a study of blood T cell repertoires in COVID-19. Study as a whole: There were acute and convalescent COVID-19 samples, and they came from the United States, Italy and Spain. Sources were T cells, B-cell-depleted T cells, or PBMCs; the material itself was cDNA or gDNA.

In the authors' workflow: It was from reference gene primer amplification that nucleated cell counts were estimated. Sequencing was performed with immunoSEQ multiplex PCR; in TCRdb, only in-frame clones are kept and a portion is missing. The V and J calls and clone size were taken over from that table, and D and trimming were inferred from the DNA. This sample yields about 79,000 clones, of which 80% to 90% are seen a single time; more than 11% belongs to the top ten. Concerning this clone: The sample carries other DNA sequences with the same CDR3.

The sample comprised peripheral blood. The receptor comes from an older man with active or convalescent COVID-19.

The CDR3 spells CASSSGQGDYGYTF. The DNA for the CDR3 is TGTGCCAGCAGTTCCGGACAGGGCGATTATGGCTACACCTTC. The chain employs TRBV28 and TRBJ1-2, with TRBD1 identical over 8 bases. The junction had 6 bases not matched to a gene; V was cut back by 4 bases and J by 5 bases. The length of the CDR3 is 14 residues. CDR1 is MDHEN, CDR2 SYDVKM, per germline.